Sequencing of this T cell receptor (beta chain) was carried out in a study of OX40 agonist ivuxolimab in advanced cancers. With respect to the entire study: Ivuxolimab was an agonistic, fully human IgG2 monoclonal antibody directed against OX40 (CD134), a costimulatory receptor. Intravenous ivuxolimab was administered to patients every 2 weeks at six dose levels: 0.01, 0.1, 0.3, 1.5, 3 and 10 mg/kg. Of the 50 to 55 dose-escalation patients, hepatocellular carcinoma was present in about 20, melanoma in roughly 15, renal cell carcinoma in 9 and head and neck cancer in 9. In the dose-escalation cohort, 70% to 90% of patients were male, and the mean age was 60 years with a range of roughly 20 to 80. Patients were allowed to have had prior anti-PD-1, anti-PD-L1 or anti-CTLA-4 therapy, and 30% to 40% of the dose-escalation patients had been treated with checkpoint inhibitors. Partial responses were achieved by three dose-escalation patients, of whom one had hepatocellular carcinoma and two had cutaneous melanoma. The purpose of peripheral TCRbeta sequencing was to test whether ivuxolimab changed TCR sequence diversity and led to clonal T-cell expansion. The monotherapy dose-escalation portion (N ≈ 52 patients) of the phase I ivuxolimab trial is reported in the paper.

Notes on this clone: Its antigen is unknown. No much larger clonotype is one base removed from it; base qualities were not supplied.

V was cut back by 7 bases and J by 3 bases, leaving a gap of 10 bases between them. Including cysteine and phenylalanine, the CDR3 has 14 amino acids. The only DNA kept is the CDR3, 42 bases in frame from the first base. CDR1 SGHNT and CDR2 YENEEA were looked up in the germline V gene. Study-wide conclusions, independent of this receptor: After ivuxolimab, more expanded clones were found on average in CD8+ T cells than in CD4+ T cells. At doses of 0.1 to 3.0 mg/kg, clonal expansion of both CD4+ and CD8+ T cells in blood was seen between baseline and week 6. Low levels of normalized T-cell clonal expansion were also shown by some nonresponding patients. Which antigens the clonally expanded peripheral T cells were specific for was not determined. In partial responders in the 0.1-3.0 mg/kg groups, normalized peripheral clonal expansion was found to be among the lowest, especially among CD8+ T cells.

Genomic DNA was extracted from sorted cells for sequencing of the TCRbeta CDR3 region. The immunoSEQ Assay was used to sequence the TCRbeta CDR3 regions. TCRdb provides this immuneACCESS table in a form limited to in-frame rearrangements. Some clones are lacking; in checked studies, under half of them reflect an unresolved V gene, and why the rest are absent is not known. This sample has fewer than 80,000 clones in its table, and around 83% of those were observed once. The ten largest account for 3% to 4% of the sample. The trial excluded patients who had a history of autoimmune disease or who were on systemic immunosuppression. Peripheral blood for TCR sequencing was drawn from every dose cohort at baseline, at cycle 4 day 1 and at cycle 7 day 1. The samples were taken from a phase I, first-in-human, multicenter, open-label dose-escalation trial of ivuxolimab. The trial enrolled adults with locally advanced or metastatic head and neck squamous cell, hepatocellular, melanoma or renal cell carcinoma. Before TCR sequencing, CD4+ T cells and CD8+ T cells were sorted from peripheral blood as separate populations.

Recombination linked TRBV11-3 to TRBJ1-6; the D gene is not confidently resolved. This TCR was sampled from an adult with an advanced solid tumor such as melanoma, head and neck, liver or kidney cancer. The material was CD4+ or CD8+ T cells sorted from blood, obtained in a trial of the OX40 agonist ivuxolimab. The nucleotide sequence reads as follows: TGTGCCAGCAAATACGGGCGCTATAATTCACCCCTCCACTTT. Its coded protein is CASKYGRYNSPLHF.